The entry below gives a single T cell receptor (beta chain) sequence along with its context. The data were taken from a study of PD-L1 blockade in urothelial cancer. On the study more broadly: About 85% of the roughly 30 patients were males with bladder-origin urothelial cancer. Blood analysis took place 3 weeks (second dose) and 6 weeks after treatment start.

The germline CDR1 and CDR2 sequences are LNHDA and SQIVND (reference sequence). The length of the CDR3 is 15 residues. After removal of 10 bases from V and 6 bases from J, the junction contained 11 bases not matched to a gene. Synthetic templates analogous to TCR were spiked into all PCRs individually. TCRdb's copy holds only in-frame clones and misses some; the assay was immunoSEQ multiplex PCR. The data hold fewer than 95,000 clones, with roughly 89% observed a single time. Described time point: pretreatment peripheral blood. Patients in the study were battling locally advanced or metastatic urothelial carcinoma.

This receptor was taken from a man aged 60-69 years with urothelial cancer. Sequenced here: PBMCs, sampled around atezolizumab (anti-PD-L1) treatment. This chain uses TRBV19 with TRBJ2-1; 11 bases align to TRBD1. The CDR3 sequence is CATLGTGTGGNEQFF. The DNA for the CDR3 is TGTGCCACTCTAGGTACCGGGACAGGGGGCAATGAGCAGTTCTTC.